The sequence of this T cell receptor beta chain was determined in a study of shared clonotypes between healthy human individuals. Only in-frame clones appear in the TCRdb table, and some are missing; sequencing was by immunoSEQ multiplex PCR. The data show a few million clones, approximately 90% seen once. The CDR3 is made up of 14 amino acids. Trimming took 6 bases from V and 10 from J, leaving 16 bases between them. CDR1 and CDR2 from the germline V gene are LNHDA and SQIVND (reference sequence). This clone has a handful of counts. The sequencing input was naive CD4+ T cells sorted from blood. This sample's subset: CD45RA+ positively selected. The rearrangement uses TRBV19 and TRBJ1-6, with unresolved D. This TCR derives from a man aged 18-30 years in good health. The CDR3 is CASSRSGSESPLHF. The CDR3, as DNA: TGTGCCAGTAGCCGATCGGGTAGCGAGTCACCCCTCCACTTT.